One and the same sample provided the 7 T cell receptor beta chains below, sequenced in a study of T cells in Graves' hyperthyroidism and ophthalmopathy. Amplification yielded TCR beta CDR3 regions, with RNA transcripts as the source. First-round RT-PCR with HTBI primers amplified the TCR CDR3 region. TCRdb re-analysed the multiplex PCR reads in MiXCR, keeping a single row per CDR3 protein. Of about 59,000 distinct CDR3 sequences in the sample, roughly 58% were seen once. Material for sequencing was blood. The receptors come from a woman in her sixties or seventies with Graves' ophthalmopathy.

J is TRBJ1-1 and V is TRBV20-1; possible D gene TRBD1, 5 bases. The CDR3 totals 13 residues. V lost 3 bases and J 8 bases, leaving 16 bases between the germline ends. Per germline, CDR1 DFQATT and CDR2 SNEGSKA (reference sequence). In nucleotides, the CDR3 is TGCAGTGCTAGTGGACTAGCGGGGGTAGAAGCTTTCTTT. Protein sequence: CSASGLAGVEAFF.

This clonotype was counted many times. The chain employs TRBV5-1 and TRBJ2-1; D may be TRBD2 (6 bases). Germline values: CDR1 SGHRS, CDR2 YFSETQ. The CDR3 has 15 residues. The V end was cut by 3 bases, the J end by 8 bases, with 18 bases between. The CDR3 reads CASSSGLGPHDEQFF. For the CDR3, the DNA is TGCGCCAGCAGCTCGGGACTGGGACCCCACGATGAGCAGTTCTTC.

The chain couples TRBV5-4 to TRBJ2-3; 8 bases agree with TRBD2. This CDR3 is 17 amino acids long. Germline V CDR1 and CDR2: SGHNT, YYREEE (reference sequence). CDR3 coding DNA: TGTCCAAGCAGCTTCCGGACCTTACTAGCGGACACAGATACGCAGTATTTT. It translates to CPSSFRTLLADTDTQYF.

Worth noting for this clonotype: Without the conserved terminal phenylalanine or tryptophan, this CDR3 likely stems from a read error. The CDR3 DNA is TGCGCCAGCAGCTTAGCGCGAAGGGCCTTTAAATCCTACGAGCAGTACCTC. Translated, it gives CASSLARRAFKSYEQYL. This sequence joins TRBV7-6 and TRBJ2-7; perhaps TRBD2 as D (5 bases). CDR1 is SGHVS and CDR2 is FNYEAQ in the germline V gene. The CDR3 loop spans 17 amino acids.

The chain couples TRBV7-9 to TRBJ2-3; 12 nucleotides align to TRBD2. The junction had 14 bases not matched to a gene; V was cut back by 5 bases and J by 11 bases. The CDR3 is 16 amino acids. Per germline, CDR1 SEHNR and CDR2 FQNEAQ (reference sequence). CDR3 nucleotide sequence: TGTGCCAGCAGCCGGAGACTAGCGGGGGAGTACAATGAGCAGTATTTT. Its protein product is CASSRRLAGEYNEQYF. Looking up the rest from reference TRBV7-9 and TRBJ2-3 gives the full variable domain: DTGVSQNPRHKITKRGQNVTFRCDPISEHNRLYWYRQTLGQGPEFLTYFQNEAQLEKSRLLSDRFSAERPKGSFSTLEIQRTEQGDSAMYLCASSRRLAGEYNEQYFGPGTRLTVL.

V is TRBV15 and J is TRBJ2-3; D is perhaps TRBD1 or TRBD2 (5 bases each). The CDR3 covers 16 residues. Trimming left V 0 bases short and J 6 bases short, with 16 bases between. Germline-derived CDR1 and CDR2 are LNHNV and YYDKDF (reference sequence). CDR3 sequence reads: CATSRDLGGGRDTQYF. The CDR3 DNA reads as TGTGCCACCAGCAGAGATTTGGGTGGGGGACGGGATACGCAGTATTTT.

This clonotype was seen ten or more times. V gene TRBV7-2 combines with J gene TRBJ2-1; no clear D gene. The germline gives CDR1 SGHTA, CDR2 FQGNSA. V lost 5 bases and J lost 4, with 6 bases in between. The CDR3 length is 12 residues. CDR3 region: CASSPDYNEQFF. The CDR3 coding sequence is TGTGCCAGCAGCCCCGATTACAATGAGCAGTTCTTC.